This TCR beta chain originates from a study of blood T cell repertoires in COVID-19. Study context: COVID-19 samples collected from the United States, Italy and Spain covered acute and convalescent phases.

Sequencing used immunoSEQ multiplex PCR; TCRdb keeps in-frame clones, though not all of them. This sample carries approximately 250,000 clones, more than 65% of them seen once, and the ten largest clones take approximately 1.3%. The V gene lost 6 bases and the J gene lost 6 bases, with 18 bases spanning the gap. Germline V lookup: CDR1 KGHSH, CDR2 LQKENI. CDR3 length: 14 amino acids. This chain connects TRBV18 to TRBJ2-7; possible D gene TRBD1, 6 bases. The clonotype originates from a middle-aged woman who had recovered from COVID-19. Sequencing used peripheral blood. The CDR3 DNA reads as TGTGCCAGCTCCCCTAGACAGGTCGACGGCGAGCAGTACTTC. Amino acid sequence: CASSPRQVDGEQYF.